This TCR beta chain was captured by sequencing in a study of blood T cell repertoires in COVID-19. Background on the study: Italy, Spain and the United States were the sources of the convalescent and acute COVID-19 samples. In each case, the material was cDNA or gDNA derived from T cells, B-cell-depleted T cells, or PBMCs.

Germline V lookup: CDR1 MGHRA, CDR2 YSYEKL. The CDR3 is 14 amino acids. V was trimmed by 5 bases and J by 5 bases, leaving 12 bases between them. Assay: immunoSEQ multiplex PCR; the TCRdb copy retains only in-frame clones and omits some. The sample records fewer than 250,000 clones, 83% being singletons. Sequenced input: peripheral blood. The sequence came from a woman between 40 and 55 years old with active or convalescent COVID-19. The chain links TRBV4-1 to TRBJ2-2, with TRBD1 as a possible D gene (6 bases). CDR3 in amino acids: CASSRGGSTGELFF. CDR3 nucleotide sequence: TGCGCCAGCAGCAGAGGGGGTTCGACCGGGGAGCTGTTTTTT.